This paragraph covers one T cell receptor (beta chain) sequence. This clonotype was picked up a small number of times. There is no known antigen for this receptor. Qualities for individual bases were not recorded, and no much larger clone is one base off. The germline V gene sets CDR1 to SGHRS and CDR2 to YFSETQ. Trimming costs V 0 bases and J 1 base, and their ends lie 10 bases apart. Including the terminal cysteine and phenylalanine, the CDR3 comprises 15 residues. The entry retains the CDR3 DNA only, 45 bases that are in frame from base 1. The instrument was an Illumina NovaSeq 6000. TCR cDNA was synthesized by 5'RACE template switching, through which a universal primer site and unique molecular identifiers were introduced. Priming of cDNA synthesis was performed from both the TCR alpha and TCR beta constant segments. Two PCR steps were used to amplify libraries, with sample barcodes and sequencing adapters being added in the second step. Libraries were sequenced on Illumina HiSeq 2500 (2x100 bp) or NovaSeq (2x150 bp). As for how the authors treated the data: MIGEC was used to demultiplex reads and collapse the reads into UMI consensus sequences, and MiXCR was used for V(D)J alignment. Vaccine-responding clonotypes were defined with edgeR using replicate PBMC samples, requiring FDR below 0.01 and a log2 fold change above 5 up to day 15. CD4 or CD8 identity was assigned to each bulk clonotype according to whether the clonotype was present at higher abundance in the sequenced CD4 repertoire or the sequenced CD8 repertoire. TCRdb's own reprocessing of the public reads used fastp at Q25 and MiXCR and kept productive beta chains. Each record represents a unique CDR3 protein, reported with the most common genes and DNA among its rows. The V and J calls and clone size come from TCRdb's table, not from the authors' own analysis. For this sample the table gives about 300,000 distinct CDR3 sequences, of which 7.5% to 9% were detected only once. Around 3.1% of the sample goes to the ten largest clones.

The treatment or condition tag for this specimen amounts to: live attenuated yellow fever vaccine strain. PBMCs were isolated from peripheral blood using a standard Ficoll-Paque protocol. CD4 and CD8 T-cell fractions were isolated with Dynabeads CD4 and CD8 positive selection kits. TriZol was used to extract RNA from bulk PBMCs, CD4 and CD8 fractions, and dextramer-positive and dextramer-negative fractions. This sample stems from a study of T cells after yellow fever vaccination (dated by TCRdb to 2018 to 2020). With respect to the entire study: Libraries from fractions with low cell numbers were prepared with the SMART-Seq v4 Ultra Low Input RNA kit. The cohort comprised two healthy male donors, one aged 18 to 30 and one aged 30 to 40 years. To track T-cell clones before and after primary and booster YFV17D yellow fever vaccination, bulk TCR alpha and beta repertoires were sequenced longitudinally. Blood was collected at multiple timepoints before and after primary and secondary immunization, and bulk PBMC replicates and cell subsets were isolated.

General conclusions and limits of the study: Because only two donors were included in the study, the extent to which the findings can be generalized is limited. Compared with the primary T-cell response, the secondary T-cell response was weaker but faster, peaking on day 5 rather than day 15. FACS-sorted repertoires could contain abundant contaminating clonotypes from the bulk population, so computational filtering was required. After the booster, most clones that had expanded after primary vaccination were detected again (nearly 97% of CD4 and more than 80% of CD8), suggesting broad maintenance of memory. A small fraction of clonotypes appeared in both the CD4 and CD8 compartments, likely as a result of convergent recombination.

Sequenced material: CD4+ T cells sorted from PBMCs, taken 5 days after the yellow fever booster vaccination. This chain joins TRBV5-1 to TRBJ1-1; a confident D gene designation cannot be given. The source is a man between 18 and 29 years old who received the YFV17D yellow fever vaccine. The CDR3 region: CASSLDEITNTEAFF. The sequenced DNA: TGCGCCAGCAGCTTGGATGAGATCACGAACACTGAAGCTTTCTTT.